This T cell receptor (beta chain) was observed in a study of blood T cell repertoires in COVID-19 (dated by TCRdb to about 2020). Background for the entire study: Samples from collaborators originated in the United States, Italy and Spain and spanned both the acute and convalescent phases of COVID-19. The prospective study material was composed of cDNA or gDNA derived from T cells, B-cell-depleted T cells, or PBMCs. Deeply sampled blood TCRbeta repertoires from subjects exposed to, actively infected with, or recovered from COVID-19 were included in the dataset. The repertoires were released in a freely available public database meant as a resource for research on the immune response to SARS-CoV-2. The samples were drawn from the first 160 participants of the ongoing ImmuneRACE study and from 950 to 1,500 subjects provided by 6 global collaborators. A de-identified subject ID, COVID-19 status, age in years and sex were almost always included in the sample metadata. Where available, HLA class I and class II types were taken from metadata supplied by the sample provider and were not determined by assay-based typing.

Cut back by 4 bases and 7 bases, the V and J ends lie 14 bases apart. The germline V gene encodes CDR1 SQVTM and CDR2 ANQGSEA. From the cysteine up to the phenylalanine, the CDR3 has a length of 14 residues. Only the CDR3 part of the read is kept: 42 bases, read in frame from the first base. TCRbeta CDR3 regions were amplified from genomic DNA by means of the immunoSEQ Assay, a bias-controlled multiplex PCR. In the paper's pipeline: Nucleated cell counts per sample were estimated from amplification of reference gene primers within the assay. Sequence reads were collapsed and filtered to measure the absolute abundance of every unique TCRbeta CDR3 rearrangement. For each sample, productive Simpson clonality was calculated as the square root of Simpson's diversity index across productive rearrangements. The immuneACCESS repertoire file appears here via TCRdb, limited to in-frame rearrangements. These files lack a portion of the clones; in checked studies, under half of the deficit traces to unresolved V genes, and the cause of the others is not known. The DNA gave D and trimming, while V, J and clone size come from that table. This sample comprises about 300,000 clones, 75% to 90% of them detected only once. The ten largest make up around 1.7% of the sample.

This clone was seen a single time. The target of this receptor is not known. Nothing much larger sits one base from this clone, and base qualities are not available. What the authors observed across the whole study: Clinical and demographic metadata were provided uncurated, with the amount varying by source and participant.

Participants in the prospective study were aged roughly 18 to 89 years, lived in under 30 United States geographic areas, and enrolled through a virtual design. Cohort assignment in the prospective study relied on participant-reported clinical history from a screening survey and a study questionnaire. ImmuneRACE Cohort 3 recovered participants were defined by two consecutive negative NP/OP PCR tests, healthcare professional clearance, or symptom resolution. Mobile phlebotomists in the prospective study collected whole blood, serum and a nasopharyngeal or oropharyngeal swab from every participant. Prospective study participants could optionally give additional blood draws and questionnaires over an approximately two-month period. Blood samples from the prospective study were shipped frozen or at room temperature prior to DNA extraction.

The chain links TRBV29-1 with TRBJ1-6; matching of 6 bases hints at TRBD1 as the D gene. The sequencing sample was made of PBMCs or T cells enriched from blood (not recorded which). The sequence derives from a woman aged 40-49 years who had recovered from COVID-19. This receptor has the CDR3 CSVAVQGPNSPLHF. Read as DNA, the sequence is TGCAGCGTTGCAGTGCAGGGGCCGAATTCACCCCTCCACTTT.